This T cell receptor beta chain was identified in a study of blood T cell repertoires in COVID-19. This CDR3 spans 14 amino acids. V lost 6 bases, J lost 3 bases, and 15 bases lay in between. In germline, CDR1 is MDHEN, CDR2 SYDVKM. Original methodology: Reference gene primer amplification gave nucleated cell count estimates. Assay used: immunoSEQ multiplex PCR; TCRdb lists only in-frame clones, some missing. That table furnishes V, J and clone size, whereas the DNA furnished D and trimming. The data contain about 260,000 clones, approximately 91% of them singletons. What was sequenced was peripheral blood. This chain uses TRBV28 with TRBJ2-7, with a tentative D call TRBD1 (5 bases). The clonotype was recovered from a human donor in a cohort sampled during active COVID-19. The CDR3 protein is CASRGEADIYEQYF. The DNA for the CDR3 is TGTGCCAGCAGAGGGGAAGCTGATATCTACGAGCAGTACTTC.